This T cell receptor beta chain was captured by sequencing in a study of blood T cell repertoires in COVID-19. Study processing details: By means of reference gene primer amplification, nucleated cell counts were estimated. Libraries were prepared by immunoSEQ multiplex PCR; TCRdb keeps only in-frame clonotypes and omits some of them. V, J and clone size derive from that table, while D and trimming were established from the DNA sequence. Among 100,000 to 150,000 clones, more than 75% were seen once, and the ten largest hold roughly 2.2%. This CDR3 region has 17 residues. Germline V gives CDR1 SGHRS, CDR2 YFSETQ. V lost 0 bases and J lost 2; bases outside the gene matches: 4.

The rearrangement uses TRBV5-1 and TRBJ2-7, with 14 bases aligning to TRBD2. The sequenced material came from peripheral blood. The clonotype originates from a man aged 70-80 years with active COVID-19. This chain's CDR3 is CASSLGGLAGETYEQYF. The CDR3 DNA sequence: TGCGCCAGCAGCTTGGGGGGACTAGCGGGAGAGACCTACGAGCAGTACTTC.